The sequence of this TCR beta chain was determined in a study of cytomegalovirus exposure and HLA in healthy donors. Researchers ran the PCR with 60 Vbeta and 13 Jbeta primers. The assay was immunoSEQ multiplex PCR, and TCRdb's table has in-frame clones only and misses some. Among 200,000 or so clones, roughly four fifths were seen once, and the ten largest hold around 0.2%. The CDR3 loop spans 13 amino acids. The V end lost 7 bases, the J end lost 3 bases, and 12 bases lay between the germline ends. CDR1 and CDR2 (germline): SEHNR, FQNEAQ (reference sequence). Sequences were obtained from PBMCs. V gene TRBV7-9 combines with J gene TRBJ1-1; D is ambiguous. The origin of this receptor is a girl aged 2-10 years in good health and CMV-seronegative. The CDR3 region is CASIHQYDTEAFF. The CDR3 region has the DNA TGTGCCAGCATCCATCAGTACGACACTGAAGCTTTCTTT.